This paragraph covers one TCR beta chain sequence. The target antigen is unknown. After removal of 0 bases from V and 3 bases from J, the junction contained 12 bases not matched to a gene. CDR3 size: 18 residues. Germline values: CDR1 MGHRA, CDR2 YSYEKL. This record comes from a study of cytomegalovirus exposure and HLA in healthy donors. Regarding the study as a whole: Later on, an analysis showed TCR association rates differing by HLA locus, with DRB1 the most and HLA-C the fewest.

PCR involved 60 Vbeta and 13 Jbeta primers. Assay used: immunoSEQ multiplex PCR; TCRdb lists only in-frame clones, some missing. The repertoire holds approximately 110,000 clones, with about 81% as singletons. The origin of this receptor is a woman in her 30s in good health and CMV-seronegative. The sequencing input was PBMCs. This chain joins TRBV4-1 and TRBJ1-1; 8 bases map to TRBD1. The CDR3 is CASSQDGGQGDLDTEAFF. The CDR3 nucleotides read TGCGCCAGCAGCCAAGATGGAGGACAGGGCGATTTAGACACTGAAGCTTTCTTT.